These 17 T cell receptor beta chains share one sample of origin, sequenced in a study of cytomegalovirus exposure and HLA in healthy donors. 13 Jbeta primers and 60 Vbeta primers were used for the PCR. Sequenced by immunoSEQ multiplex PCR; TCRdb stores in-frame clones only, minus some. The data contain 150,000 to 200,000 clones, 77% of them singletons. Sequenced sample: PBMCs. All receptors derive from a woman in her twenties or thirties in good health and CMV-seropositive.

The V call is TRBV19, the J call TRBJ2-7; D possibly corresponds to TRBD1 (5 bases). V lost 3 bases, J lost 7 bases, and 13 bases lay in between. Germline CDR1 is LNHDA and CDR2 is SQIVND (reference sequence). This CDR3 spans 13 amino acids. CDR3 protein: CASSIKQGREQYF. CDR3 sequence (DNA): TGTGCCAGTAGTATTAAGCAGGGTCGGGAGCAGTACTTC.

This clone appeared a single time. The CDR3 protein is CASRWGVGTEAFF. In DNA, the CDR3 is TGTGCCAGCAGGTGGGGGGTGGGCACTGAAGCTTTCTTT. The chain couples TRBV2 to TRBJ1-1; possibly TRBD1 for D (5 bases). The V gene's germline CDR1 is SNHLY and CDR2 FYNNEI. The CDR3 has 13 amino acids. Trimming removed 6 bases at V and 4 bases at J, with 12 bases between.

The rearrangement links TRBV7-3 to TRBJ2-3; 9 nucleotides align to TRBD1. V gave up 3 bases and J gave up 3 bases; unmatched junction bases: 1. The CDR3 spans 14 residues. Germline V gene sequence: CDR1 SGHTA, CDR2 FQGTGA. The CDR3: CASSLTGGTDTQYF. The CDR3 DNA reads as TGTGCCAGCAGCTTGACAGGGGGGACAGATACGCAGTATTTT.

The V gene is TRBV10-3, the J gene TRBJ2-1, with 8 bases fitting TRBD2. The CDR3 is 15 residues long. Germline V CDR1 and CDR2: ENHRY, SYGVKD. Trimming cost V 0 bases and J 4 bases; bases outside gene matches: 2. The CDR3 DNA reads TGTGCCATCAGTGAGTCGGCTAGCGGGTACAATGAGCAGTTCTTC. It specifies CAISESASGYNEQFF.

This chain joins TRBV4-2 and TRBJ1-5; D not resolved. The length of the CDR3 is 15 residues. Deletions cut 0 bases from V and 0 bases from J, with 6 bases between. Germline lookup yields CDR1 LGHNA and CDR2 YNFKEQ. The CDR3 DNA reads TGTGCCAGCAGCCAAGATACAATTAGCAATCAGCCCCAGCATTTT. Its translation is CASSQDTISNQPQHF.

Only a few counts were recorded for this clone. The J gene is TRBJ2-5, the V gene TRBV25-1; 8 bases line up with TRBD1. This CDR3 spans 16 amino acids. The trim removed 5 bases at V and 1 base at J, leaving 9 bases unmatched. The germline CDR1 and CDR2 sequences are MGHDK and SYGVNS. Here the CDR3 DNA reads TGTGCCAGCAGTTCCCTCCGGACAGGGCGCCAAGAGACCCAGTACTTC. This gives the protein CASSSLRTGRQETQYF.

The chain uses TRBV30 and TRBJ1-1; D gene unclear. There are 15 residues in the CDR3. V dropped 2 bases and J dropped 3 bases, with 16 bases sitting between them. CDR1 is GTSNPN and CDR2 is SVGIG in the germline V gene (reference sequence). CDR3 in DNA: TGTGCCTGGAGTTTGACACCTACCACGGACACTGAAGCTTTCTTT. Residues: CAWSLTPTTDTEAFF.

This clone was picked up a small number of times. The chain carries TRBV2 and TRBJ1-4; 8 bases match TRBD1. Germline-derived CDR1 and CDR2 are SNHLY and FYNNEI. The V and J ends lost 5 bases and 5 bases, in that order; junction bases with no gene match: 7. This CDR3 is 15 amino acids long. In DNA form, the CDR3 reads TGTGCCAGCAGTCGGTCGACAGGGGAGAATGAAAAACTGTTTTTT. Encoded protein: CASSRSTGENEKLFF. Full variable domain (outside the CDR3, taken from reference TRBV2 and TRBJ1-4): EPEVTQTPSHQVTQMGQEVILRCVPISNHLYFYWYRQILGQKVEFLVSFYNNEISEKSEIFDDQFSVERPDGSNFTLKIRSTKLEDSAMYFCASSRSTGENEKLFFGSGTQLSVL.

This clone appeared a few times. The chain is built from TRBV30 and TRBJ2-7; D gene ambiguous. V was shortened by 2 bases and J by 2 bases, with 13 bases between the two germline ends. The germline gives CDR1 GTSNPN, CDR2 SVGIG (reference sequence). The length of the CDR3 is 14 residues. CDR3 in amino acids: CAWSPPAVPYEQYF. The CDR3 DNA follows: TGTGCCTGGAGTCCCCCCGCAGTCCCCTACGAGCAGTACTTC.

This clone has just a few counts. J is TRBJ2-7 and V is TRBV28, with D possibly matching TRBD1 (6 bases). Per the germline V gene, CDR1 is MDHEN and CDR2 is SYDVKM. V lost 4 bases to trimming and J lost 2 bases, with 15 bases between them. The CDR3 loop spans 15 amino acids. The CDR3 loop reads CASSYSGTRPYEQYF. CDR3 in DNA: TGTGCCAGCAGTTACTCCGGGACAAGGCCCTACGAGCAGTACTTC.

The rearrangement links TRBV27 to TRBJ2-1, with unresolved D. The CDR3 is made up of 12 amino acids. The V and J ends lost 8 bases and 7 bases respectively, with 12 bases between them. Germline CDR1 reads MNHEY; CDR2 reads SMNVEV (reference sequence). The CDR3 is CASSTAPNEQFF. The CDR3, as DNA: TGTGCCAGCTCCACAGCCCCGAATGAGCAGTTCTTC.

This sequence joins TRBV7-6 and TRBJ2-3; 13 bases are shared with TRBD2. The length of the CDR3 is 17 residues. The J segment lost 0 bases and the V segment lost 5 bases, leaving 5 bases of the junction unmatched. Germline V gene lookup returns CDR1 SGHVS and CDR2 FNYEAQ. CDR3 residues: CASSPTGLAGSTDTQYF. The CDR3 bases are TGTGCCAGCAGCCCAACGGGACTAGCGGGAAGCACAGATACGCAGTATTTT.

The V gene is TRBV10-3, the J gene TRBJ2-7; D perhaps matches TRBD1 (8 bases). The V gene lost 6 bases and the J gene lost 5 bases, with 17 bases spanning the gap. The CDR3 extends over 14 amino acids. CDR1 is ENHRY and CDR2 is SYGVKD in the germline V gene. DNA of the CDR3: TGTGCCATCAGAGGGGGGGCAGGGGGCGACGAGCAGTACTTC. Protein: CAIRGGAGGDEQYF.

CDR3 sequence reads: CASSFGRDRAYNEQFF. Here the CDR3 DNA reads TGTGCCAGCAGTTTTGGTCGGGACAGGGCTTACAATGAGCAGTTCTTC. The V gene is TRBV28, the J gene TRBJ2-1; 9 bases are a match to TRBD1. Looked up from germline, CDR1 is MDHEN and CDR2 is SYDVKM. V shed 3 bases and J 4 bases; nucleotides not matched to a gene: 7. This CDR3 is 16 amino acids long. Full variable domain (remainder filled in from reference TRBV28 and TRBJ2-1): DVKVTQSSRYLVKRTGEKVFLECVQDMDHENMFWYRQDPGLGLRLIYFSYDVKMKEKGDIPEGYSVSREKKERFSLILESASTNQTSMYLCASSFGRDRAYNEQFFGPGTRLTVL.

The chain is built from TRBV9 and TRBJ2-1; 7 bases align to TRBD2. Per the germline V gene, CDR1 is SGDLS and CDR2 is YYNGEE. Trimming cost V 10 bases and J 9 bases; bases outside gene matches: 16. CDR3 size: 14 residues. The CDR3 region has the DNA TGTGCCCCCCGCCACGCGGGAGTGGGATTTGAGCAGTTCTTC. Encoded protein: CAPRHAGVGFEQFF.

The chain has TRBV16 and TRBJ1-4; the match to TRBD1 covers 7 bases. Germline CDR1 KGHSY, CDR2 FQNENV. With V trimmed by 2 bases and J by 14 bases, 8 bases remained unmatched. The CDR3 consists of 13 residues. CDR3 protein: CASSQIGVQGLFF. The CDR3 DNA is TGTGCCAGCAGCCAAATTGGCGTACAGGGGCTGTTTTTT.

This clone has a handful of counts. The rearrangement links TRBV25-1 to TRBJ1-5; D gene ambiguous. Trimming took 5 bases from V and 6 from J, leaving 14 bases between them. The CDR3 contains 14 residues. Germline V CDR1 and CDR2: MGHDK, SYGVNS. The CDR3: CASSQTGSGQPQHF. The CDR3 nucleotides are TGTGCCAGCAGTCAAACCGGGTCGGGTCAGCCCCAGCATTTT.